This T cell receptor (beta chain) was identified in a study of blood T cells in healthy people across ages. Trimming removed 6 bases at V and 1 base at J, with 14 bases between. Germline-derived CDR1 and CDR2 are MDHEN and SYDVKM. This CDR3 is built from 15 residues. It was with a sample-barcoded 5' primer and a J-beta primer mix that a second PCR of about 6 to 12 cycles was run. Each single sample gave us at least 2.5 million CDR3-containing paired-end reads. Each CDR3 protein is one row after TCRdb ran MiXCR on the 5' RACE reads. The table shows about 1.6 million distinct CDR3 sequences, with around 35% occurring only once.

This receptor was identified in a woman aged 30 to 39 in good health. The gene calls are TRBV28 and TRBJ2-3; D call uncertain. Input material: blood. The CDR3: CASSPASAGTDTQYF. The CDR3 DNA is TGTGCCAGCAGCCCCGCGAGTGCGGGCACAGATACGCAGTATTTT.